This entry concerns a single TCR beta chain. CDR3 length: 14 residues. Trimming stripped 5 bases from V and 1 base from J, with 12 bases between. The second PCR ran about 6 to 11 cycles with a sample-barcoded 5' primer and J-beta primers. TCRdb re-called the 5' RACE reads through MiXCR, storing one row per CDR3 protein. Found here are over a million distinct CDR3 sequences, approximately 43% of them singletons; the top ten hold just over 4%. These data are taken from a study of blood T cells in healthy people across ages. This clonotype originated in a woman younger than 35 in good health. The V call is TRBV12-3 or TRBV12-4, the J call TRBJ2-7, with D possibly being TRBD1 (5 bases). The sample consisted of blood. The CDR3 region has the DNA TGTGCCAGCAGTCCGATGGACATATCCTACGAGCAGTACTTC. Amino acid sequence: CASSPMDISYEQYF.